This T cell receptor beta chain originates from a study of T cells in Graves' hyperthyroidism and ophthalmopathy. Template material for amplifying TCR beta CDR3 regions consisted of RNA transcripts. The TCR CDR3 first-round RT-PCR relied on the HTBI primer set. TCRdb re-analysed the multiplex PCR reads in MiXCR, keeping a single row per CDR3 protein. The sample shows hundreds of thousands of distinct CDR3 sequences, more than 30% of them seen only once. In this sample, this clonotype turned up once. The source of the PBMCs was more than 9.5 ml of fresh peripheral blood. Germline CDR1 SQVTM, CDR2 ANQGSEA. This CDR3 has 13 residues. Trimming took off 8 bases at V and 2 bases at J, with 13 bases between the two ends.

The chain links TRBV29-1 to TRBJ1-3; maybe TRBD1 (5 bases). This clonotype was obtained from a man between 18 and 29 years old with Graves' hyperthyroidism. The sample comprised blood. DNA for the CDR3: TGCAGCCCCTCCCGGGGGGCTGGAAACACCATATATTTT. It specifies CSPSRGAGNTIYF. Filled out from reference TRBV29-1 and TRBJ1-3, the complete variable domain reads SAVISQKPSRDICQRGTSLTIQCQVDSQVTMMFWYRQQPGQSLTLIATANQGSEATYESGFVIDKFPISRPNLTFSTLTVSNMSPEDSSIYLCSPSRGAGNTIYFGEGSWLTVV.